The 32 T cell receptor beta chains below come from one sample, sequenced in a study of control samples from healthy donors and cancer patients. Profiled with immunoSEQ multiplex PCR; TCRdb holds only in-frame clones, not every one. This sample has around 130,000 clones, with 89% found just once. The sequenced material came from blood. The receptors originated from a man aged 45-65 years in good health.

The J gene is TRBJ2-3, the V gene TRBV9; TRBD1 agrees at 11 bases. The germline V gene has CDR1 SGDLS and CDR2 YYNGEE. V lost 4 bases, J lost 2 bases, and 6 bases stayed unmatched. The CDR3 contains 16 residues. The CDR3 bases are TGTGCCAGCAGCTTGGGGACAGGGGGGGCCACAGATACGCAGTATTTT. Its translation is CASSLGTGGATDTQYF.

The V and J genes are TRBV19 and TRBJ1-6; D is undetermined. This CDR3 has 14 residues. The germline CDR1 and CDR2 sequences are LNHDA and SQIVND (reference sequence). Trimming took off 1 base at V and 5 bases at J, with 6 bases between the two ends. Written as DNA, the CDR3 is TGTGCCAGTAGTATAGGGGTGGATAATTCACCCCTCCACTTT. Its translation: CASSIGVDNSPLHF.

This clone showed up just a few times. The chain combines TRBV3-1 (or the pseudogene TRBV3-2) with TRBJ1-2; D remains unclear. Germline lookup yields CDR1 LGHDT and CDR2 YNNKEL (reference sequence). The CDR3 totals 11 residues. Trimming stripped 4 bases from V and 1 base from J, with 1 base between. The DNA of the CDR3 is TGTGCCAGCAGCCTTAACTATGGCTACACCTTC. Translating gives CASSLNYGYTF.

Here the CDR3 DNA reads TGTGCCAGTAGTACATCAGAGAATCAGCCCCAGCATTTT. Its translation: CASSTSENQPQHF. The chain couples TRBV19 to TRBJ1-5, with no clear D. Germline CDR1 LNHDA, CDR2 SQIVND (reference sequence). The CDR3 runs to 13 residues. V lost 4 bases to trimming and J lost 4 bases, with 8 bases between them. Filled out from reference TRBV19 and TRBJ1-5, the complete variable domain reads DGGITQSPKYLFRKEGQNVTLSCEQNLNHDAMYWYRQDPGQGLRLIYYSQIVNDFQKGDIAEGYSVSREKKESFPLTVTSAQKNPTAFYLCASSTSENQPQHFGDGTRLSIL.

This sequence joins TRBV9 and TRBJ2-7; TRBD1 might be the D (5 bases). V was pared by 0 bases and J by 7 bases, with 14 bases between. Germline CDR1 is SGDLS and CDR2 is YYNGEE. This CDR3 region has 14 residues. In DNA, the CDR3 is TGTGCCAGCAGCGTAGATTCAGGGTTGCGGGAGCAGTACTTC. Translation gives CASSVDSGLREQYF. Supplemented by reference TRBV9 and TRBJ2-7, the full variable domain reads DSGVTQTPKHLITATGQRVTLRCSPRSGDLSVYWYQQSLDQGLQFLIQYYNGEERAKGNILERFSAQQFPDLHSELNLSSLELGDSALYFCASSVDSGLREQYFGPGTRLTVT.

The J gene is TRBJ2-2, the V gene TRBV7-9; TRBD2 aligns across 9 bases. The germline V gene has CDR1 SEHNR and CDR2 FQNEAQ (reference sequence). J lost 2 bases, V lost 2 bases, and 6 bases had no gene match. The CDR3 has 17 amino acids. The CDR3 DNA is TGTGCCAGCAGCTTATTGGTAGCGGGGGAAAACACCGGGGAGCTGTTTTTT. Its protein is CASSLLVAGENTGELFF.

V usage is TRBV24-1 and J usage is TRBJ2-2, with 8 bases identical to TRBD1. V dropped 4 bases and J dropped 3; count of bases not matched to a gene: 3. This CDR3 spans 15 amino acids. Germline assignment: CDR1 KGHDR and CDR2 SFDVKD. DNA of the CDR3: TGTGCCACCAGTGACACGACAGGGGACACCGGGGAGCTGTTTTTT. Amino acids: CATSDTTGDTGELFF.

The rearrangement links TRBV27 to TRBJ2-2; 9 bases agree with TRBD1. Germline assignment: CDR1 MNHEY and CDR2 SMNVEV (reference sequence). The CDR3 loop spans 14 amino acids. Trimming cost V 8 bases and J 4 bases; bases outside gene matches: 5. The CDR3 here is CASDVDRGTGELFF. Written as DNA, the CDR3 is TGTGCCAGCGACGTGGACAGGGGCACCGGGGAGCTGTTTTTT.

The chain employs TRBV19 and TRBJ2-1; possible D gene TRBD2, 6 bases. Germline-derived CDR1 and CDR2 are LNHDA and SQIVND (reference sequence). This CDR3 is built from 16 residues. Trimming took 5 bases from V and 0 from J, leaving 14 bases between them. CDR3 sequence (DNA): TGTGCCAGTAGTCGATGGCGGGGACGCTCCTACAATGAGCAGTTCTTC. It specifies CASSRWRGRSYNEQFF.

Remarks on this clone: The same CDR3 can be traced to other DNA sequences in this sample. J is TRBJ2-7 and V is TRBV11-2; D is perhaps TRBD1 or TRBD2 (5 bases each). Trimming stripped 1 base from V and 5 bases from J, with 12 bases between. Germline CDR1 reads SGHAT; CDR2 reads FQNNGV. CDR3 length: 14 amino acids. The CDR3 DNA follows: TGTGCCAGCAGCTTAGCAGGCAGGGACCACGAGCAGTACTTC. Residues: CASSLAGRDHEQYF.

This clone has a single count. The rearrangement joins TRBV9 to TRBJ2-2; 12 nucleotides line up with TRBD2. Losses at the gene ends were 0 bases for V and 0 bases for J; bases not matched to a gene: 3. Germline CDR1 reads SGDLS; CDR2 reads YYNGEE. The CDR3 runs 18 residues. The CDR3: CASSVGLAGGPNTGELFF. Here the CDR3 DNA reads TGTGCCAGCAGCGTAGGGCTAGCGGGGGGGCCGAACACCGGGGAGCTGTTTTTT.

On this clone: A far larger clone is only one base removed, so a read error is likely. The rearrangement links TRBV13 to TRBJ1-3; the D gene is possibly TRBD1 (5 bases). The CDR3 runs to 14 residues. V gave up 4 bases and J gave up 0 bases, with 7 bases separating them. Per germline, CDR1 PRHDT and CDR2 FYEKMQ (reference sequence). CDR3 sequence: CASSSRGSGNTIYF. The CDR3 DNA is TGTGCCAGCAGCTCGAGGGGCTCTGGAAACACCATATATTTT.

The chain carries TRBV6-2 or TRBV6-3 and TRBJ2-7; TRBD1 agrees at 8 bases. Germline lookup yields CDR1 MNHEY and CDR2 SVGEGT. Trimming took 6 bases from V and 2 from J; bases not matched to a gene: 9. There are 15 residues in the CDR3. CDR3 in DNA: TGTGCCAGCAGCCAGTATGGGACAGGCGCCTACGAGCAGTACTTC. Encoded protein: CASSQYGTGAYEQYF.

The V call is TRBV18, the J call TRBJ2-1; 8 bases match TRBD1. Per germline, CDR1 KGHSH and CDR2 LQKENI. Trimming removed 3 bases from V and 4 bases from J; junction bases left unmatched: 5. The CDR3 covers 15 residues. The chain's CDR3 is CASSPTGDIYNEQFF. The CDR3 DNA follows: TGTGCCAGCTCACCGACAGGGGATATTTACAATGAGCAGTTCTTC.

This clone was picked up a small number of times. The chain combines TRBV18 with TRBJ2-7; D possibly corresponds to TRBD1 (6 bases). The ends were cut back, 3 bases at V and 5 bases at J, with 14 bases in the middle. Germline V gene sequence: CDR1 KGHSH, CDR2 LQKENI. There are 14 residues in the CDR3. The CDR3 loop is CASSPLARDNEQYF. The CDR3 DNA reads as TGTGCCAGCTCACCTCTGGCCAGGGACAACGAGCAGTACTTC.

The chain is built from TRBV6-5 and TRBJ1-5, with D perhaps matching TRBD1 (6 bases). V lost 7 bases and J 7 bases, leaving 11 bases between the germline ends. CDR1 is MNHEY, CDR2 SVGAGI, per germline. This CDR3 has 12 residues. The CDR3, as DNA: TGTGCCAGCAAAAGGGGGGACCAGCCCCAGCATTTT. It encodes CASKRGDQPQHF.

CDR3 nucleotide sequence: TGTGCCAGCAGCCCCCCCCCAGGGGCCGCCCTTGGCTACACCTTC. Residues: CASSPPPGAALGYTF. The gene calls are TRBV7-2 and TRBJ1-2, with D tentatively TRBD1 (6 bases). V shed 5 bases and J shed 7 bases, with 20 bases lying between them. Per the germline V gene, CDR1 is SGHTA and CDR2 is FQGNSA. The CDR3 has 15 amino acids.

The genes are TRBV19 and TRBJ1-1, with D uncertain. Per the germline V gene, CDR1 is LNHDA and CDR2 is SQIVND (reference sequence). The CDR3 totals 16 residues. V lost 3 bases, J lost 0 bases, and 14 bases lay in between. The CDR3 DNA reads TGTGCCAGTAGTATTCCTGGCAGATATGTGAACACTGAAGCTTTCTTT. Residues: CASSIPGRYVNTEAFF.

This chain joins TRBV5-1 and TRBJ1-4; D unclear. Trimming cost V 0 bases and J 0 bases, with 6 bases left between them. The V gene's germline CDR1 is SGHRS and CDR2 YFSETQ. The CDR3 extends over 15 amino acids. The CDR3 nucleotides are TGCGCCAGCAGCTTGGGGATTGCAACTAATGAAAAACTGTTTTTT. Translating it yields CASSLGIATNEKLFF.

V and J are TRBV25-1 and TRBJ1-1, with a possible D match to TRBD1 (5 bases). V gave up 5 bases and J gave up 1 base, with 17 bases separating them. There are 16 residues in the CDR3. Germline values: CDR1 MGHDK, CDR2 SYGVNS. The CDR3 here is CASSWGQGRTNTEAFF. CDR3 bases: TGTGCCAGCAGTTGGGGTCAGGGAAGGACGAACACTGAAGCTTTCTTT.

This clone came up once. V usage is TRBV15 and J usage is TRBJ1-3; D perhaps matches TRBD1 (5 bases). The V gene lost 1 base and the J gene lost 3 bases, with 13 bases spanning the gap. From germline, CDR1 is LNHNV and CDR2 YYDKDF (reference sequence). The CDR3 length is 16 residues. The CDR3 DNA sequence: TGTGCCACCAGCAGAGTGCTGTCAAGGGGTGGAAACACCATATATTTT. Translation gives CATSRVLSRGGNTIYF.

The chain joins TRBV27 to TRBJ1-4, with D unclear. The germline V gene has CDR1 MNHEY and CDR2 SMNVEV (reference sequence). The CDR3 consists of 16 residues. The germline V and J ends were trimmed by 5 bases and 0 bases, with 13 bases remaining between them. In nucleotides, the CDR3 is TGTGCCAGCAGTACGATGGACGGCTCAACTAATGAAAAACTGTTTTTT. This sequence encodes CASSTMDGSTNEKLFF.

This rearrangement joins TRBV19 to TRBJ2-7, with 7 bases lining up with TRBD1. Germline V lookup: CDR1 LNHDA, CDR2 SQIVND (reference sequence). V was clipped by 5 bases and J by 1 base; unmatched bases: 5. This CDR3 has 14 amino acids. CDR3 protein: CASSFQGDSYEQYF. In DNA, the CDR3 is TGTGCCAGTAGTTTTCAGGGGGATTCCTACGAGCAGTACTTC. The full variable domain, with the rest looked up from reference TRBV19 and TRBJ2-7, is DGGITQSPKYLFRKEGQNVTLSCEQNLNHDAMYWYRQDPGQGLRLIYYSQIVNDFQKGDIAEGYSVSREKKESFPLTVTSAQKNPTAFYLCASSFQGDSYEQYFGPGTRLTVT.

This clone was seen just once. The chain is built from TRBV20-1 and TRBJ2-7; weak D call: TRBD1 (5 bases). The CDR3 is 11 amino acids. Germline CDR1 and CDR2: DFQATT and SNEGSKA (reference sequence). V was cut by 1 base and J by 5 bases, with 6 bases left in between. This CDR3 reads CSARGGDEQYF. CDR3 DNA sequence: TGCAGTGCTAGAGGGGGCGACGAGCAGTACTTC.

The J gene is TRBJ2-3, the V gene TRBV5-8; D remains ambiguous. CDR3 length: 15 residues. Germline values: CDR1 SGHTS, CDR2 YDEGEE. Trimming cost V 2 bases and J 2 bases, with 12 bases left between them. CDR3 DNA: TGTGCCAGCAGCTTTTCAATGGCCCCCACAGATACGCAGTATTTT. Translating it yields CASSFSMAPTDTQYF. The full variable domain, rest sourced from reference TRBV5-8 and TRBJ2-3, is EAGVTQSPTHLIKTRGQQATLRCSPISGHTSVYWYQQALGLGLQFLLWYDEGEERNRGNFPPRFSGRQFPNYSSELNVNALELEDSALYLCASSFSMAPTDTQYFGPGTRLTVL.

The V call is TRBV6-2 or TRBV6-3, the J call TRBJ1-2; 8 positions match TRBD1. V was clipped by 8 bases and J by 4 bases; unmatched bases: 9. The germline V gene encodes CDR1 MNHEY and CDR2 SVGEGT. The CDR3 spans 14 residues. The CDR3 here is CASRPGTGLYGYTF. CDR3 nucleotides: TGTGCCAGCCGCCCAGGGACAGGCCTCTATGGCTACACCTTC.

This chain connects TRBV2 to TRBJ1-4; 7 bases fit TRBD1. Trimming took 4 bases from V and 5 from J; bases not matched to a gene: 7. CDR3 length: 15 residues. Germline CDR1 SNHLY, CDR2 FYNNEI. CDR3 DNA sequence: TGTGCCAGCAGTGCCCTACAGGGGCCAAATGAAAAACTGTTTTTT. This encodes CASSALQGPNEKLFF.

The rearrangement links TRBV19 to TRBJ2-3; 11 bases map to TRBD1. This CDR3 comprises 14 residues. Per germline, CDR1 LNHDA and CDR2 SQIVND (reference sequence). Trimming at V came to 5 bases and at J to 3 bases, leaving 1 base not matched to a gene. The chain's CDR3 is CASSGQGATDTQYF. The CDR3 region has the DNA TGTGCCAGTAGTGGACAGGGGGCTACAGATACGCAGTATTTT.

CDR3: CASSIGGAGETQYF. The CDR3 DNA reads TGTGCCAGTAGTATAGGAGGGGCGGGAGAGACCCAGTACTTC. The J gene is TRBJ2-5, the V gene TRBV19, with D possibly being TRBD1 or TRBD2 (5 bases each). V lost 1 base and J 4 bases, leaving 10 bases between the germline ends. Looked up from germline, CDR1 is LNHDA and CDR2 is SQIVND (reference sequence). This CDR3 comprises 14 residues.

This sequence joins TRBV19 and TRBJ2-7; 12 bases match TRBD2. Germline V CDR1 and CDR2: LNHDA, SQIVND (reference sequence). The CDR3 has 15 amino acids. J gave up 4 bases and V 6 bases, and 7 bases lay outside the gene matches. The CDR3 protein is CASRLATSGGYEQYF. The CDR3 DNA reads as TGTGCCAGTAGGCTCGCGACTAGCGGGGGATACGAGCAGTACTTC.

The V gene is TRBV2, the J gene TRBJ1-2; 8 bases map to TRBD1. The V gene end was trimmed by 4 bases and the J gene end by 4 bases; junction bases not matched to a gene: 2. The CDR3 is 13 amino acids. The germline CDR1 and CDR2 sequences are SNHLY and FYNNEI. The CDR3 coding sequence is TGTGCCAGCAGTGCTGGACAGGGCTATGGCTACACCTTC. The encoded protein is CASSAGQGYGYTF.

The V and J genes are TRBV29-1 and TRBJ1-2; 9 nucleotides agree with TRBD1. Germline assignment: CDR1 SQVTM and CDR2 ANQGSEA. Trimming removed 4 bases from V and 6 bases from J; junction bases left unmatched: 6. The CDR3 runs to 13 residues. The CDR3 is CSVAGTGFDGYTF. Here the CDR3 DNA reads TGCAGCGTTGCAGGGACAGGGTTCGATGGCTACACCTTC.